These 24 T cell receptor beta chains share one sample of origin, sequenced in a study of vaccination and CD4 T cells after COVID-19. Specified treatment: roughly 10-day PBMC culture with coronavirus spike peptide pools or control peptides (ViraFEST assay). Pre-COVID-19 pandemic sampling (2011-2018) yielded the unexposed donor's CD4+ T cells. The antigens for these receptors are not known. Cultured CD4+ T cells had their DNA profiled by the Oncomine TCR Beta short-read assay. TCRdb independently ran MiXCR on the PCR reads; one entry per CDR3 protein. The sample carries more than 6,000 distinct CDR3 sequences, roughly 48% recorded once. Sequencing used CD4+ T cells from blood, cultured in vitro. The source is a human donor in good health.

The chain has TRBV20-1 and TRBJ2-3, with TRBD2 as a possible D gene (6 bases). Germline-derived CDR1 and CDR2 are DFQATT and SNEGSKA (reference sequence). The germline V and J ends were trimmed by 5 bases and 0 bases, with 12 bases remaining between them. CDR3 length: 14 amino acids. The CDR3 DNA is TGCAGTGCTTGGAGGGACTCTAGCACAGATACGCAGTATTTT. Encoded protein: CSAWRDSSTDTQYF.

In DNA, the CDR3 is TGCGCCAGCAGTGGGGGGGGGTTACTAGCGGAGCCCTCCTACGAGCAGTACTTC. Its translation: CASSGGGLLAEPSYEQYF. The chain couples TRBV10-2 to TRBJ2-7, with 8 positions matching TRBD2. From germline, CDR1 is WSHSY and CDR2 SAAADI. V was pared by 4 bases and J by 0 bases, with 14 bases of the junction left unmatched. CDR3 size: 18 residues.

This clonotype has more than one count but fewer than ten. The chain combines TRBV6-1 with TRBJ1-2; 9 nucleotides match TRBD1. V gave up 7 bases and J gave up 6 bases; unmatched junction bases: 12. Germline CDR1 MNHNS, CDR2 SASEGT. The CDR3 is 15 residues long. Here the CDR3 reads CASTETGGFRDGYTF. In nucleotides, the CDR3 is TGTGCCAGCACTGAGACAGGGGGATTCCGGGATGGCTACACCTTC.

This clonotype was observed a handful of times. The chain joins TRBV6-1 to TRBJ1-2, with D maybe TRBD1 (6 bases). From germline, CDR1 is MNHNS and CDR2 SASEGT. This CDR3 is built from 12 residues. Between the trimmed V and J ends, which lost 5 bases and 13 bases, there was a span of 17 bases. The CDR3 reads CASSKLQGYCTF. In nucleotides, the CDR3 is TGTGCCAGCAGTAAACTACAGGGCTACTGCACCTTC.

Notes on this clonotype: Germline is not matched at one junction end, which may reflect a read error. This chain uses TRBV24-1 with TRBJ2-2, with D hard to call. Germline CDR1 and CDR2: KGHDR and SFDVKD. CDR3 size: 16 residues. This CDR3 is CATSGPRKGNAGELFF. The CDR3 DNA reads as TGTGCCACCAGTGGCCCAAGAAAAGGGAACGCCGGGGAGCTGTTTTTT.

This clonotype was recorded a few times. V and J are TRBV6-2 or TRBV6-3 and TRBJ1-2, with D tentatively TRBD1 (5 bases). The CDR3 covers 14 residues. Trimming cost V 6 bases and J 0 bases, with 11 bases left between them. Germline CDR1 is MNHEY and CDR2 is SVGEGT. The CDR3 protein is CASRQLTANYGYTF. The DNA of the CDR3 is TGTGCCAGCAGGCAACTGACAGCTAACTATGGCTACACCTTC.

The chain carries TRBV19 and TRBJ1-1; D possibly corresponds to TRBD1 (6 bases). Germline-derived CDR1 and CDR2 are LNHDA and SQIVND (reference sequence). V was clipped by 4 bases and J by 1 base, with 7 bases between them. This CDR3 spans 13 amino acids. CDR3 region: CASSTDRNTEAFF. In DNA, the CDR3 is TGTGCCAGTAGTACGGACAGGAACACTGAAGCTTTCTTT.

In DNA, the CDR3 is TGCAGTGCTAGTCCAGGGGCTAATAATTCACCCCTCCACTTT. It is translated as CSASPGANNSPLHF. The rearrangement links TRBV20-1 to TRBJ1-6; possible D gene TRBD1, 6 bases. The germline gives CDR1 DFQATT, CDR2 SNEGSKA (reference sequence). The CDR3 length is 14 residues. Between the trimmed V and J ends, which lost 3 bases and 5 bases, there was a span of 11 bases.

The chain uses TRBV6-1 and TRBJ1-1; possibly TRBD1 for D (6 bases). Germline V gene lookup returns CDR1 MNHNS and CDR2 SASEGT. This CDR3 has 14 amino acids. V was trimmed by 5 bases and J by 2 bases, leaving 12 bases between them. For the CDR3, the DNA is TGTGCCAGCAGTCTGGACAGAGTTAACACTGAAGCTTTCTTT. Translating it yields CASSLDRVNTEAFF.

This clonotype was detected a few times. This chain connects TRBV20-1 to TRBJ1-2; 9 bases match TRBD1. CDR1 DFQATT and CDR2 SNEGSKA come from the germline V gene (reference sequence). The CDR3 contains 12 residues. Trimming cost V 3 bases and J 6 bases; bases outside gene matches: 2. For the CDR3, the DNA is TGCAGTGCTAGTACAGGGGGCCATGGCTACACCTTC. Amino acid sequence: CSASTGGHGYTF.

This chain uses TRBV10-3 with TRBJ2-5, with 8 nucleotides matching TRBD1. CDR3 size: 14 residues. In germline, CDR1 is ENHRY, CDR2 SYGVKD. V was pared by 3 bases and J by 3 bases, with 3 bases of the junction left unmatched. The CDR3 DNA reads as TGTGCCATCAGTGATGGGACAGGTAAAGAGACCCAGTACTTC. Translated, it gives CAISDGTGKETQYF.

This clonotype has a handful of counts. CDR3 sequence (DNA): TGCAGTGCCACGGACAGCCAAGAGACCCAGTACTTC. Its translation is CSATDSQETQYF. This chain uses TRBV20-1 with TRBJ2-5; a possible D gene is TRBD1 (6 bases). CDR3 length: 12 amino acids. Trimming stripped 6 bases from V and 1 base from J, with 9 bases between. Germline V gene lookup returns CDR1 DFQATT and CDR2 SNEGSKA (reference sequence).

The rearrangement uses TRBV19 and TRBJ1-1, with unresolved D. Between the trimmed V and J ends, which lost 3 bases and 0 bases, there was a span of 8 bases. This CDR3 has 14 amino acids. The V gene's germline CDR1 is LNHDA and CDR2 SQIVND (reference sequence). CDR3 bases: TGTGCCAGTAGTATTCAGCGTTTGAACACTGAAGCTTTCTTT. This sequence encodes CASSIQRLNTEAFF.

CDR3 loop: CASSPLPTAYEQYF. The CDR3 coding sequence is TGTGCCAGTAGTCCCTTACCGACAGCTTACGAGCAGTACTTC. The chain combines TRBV19 with TRBJ2-7, with D perhaps matching TRBD1 (5 bases). Germline CDR1 LNHDA, CDR2 SQIVND (reference sequence). Trimming took off 5 bases at V and 4 bases at J, with 15 bases between the two ends. This CDR3 spans 14 amino acids.

The chain carries TRBV28 and TRBJ2-5; D may be TRBD2 (5 bases). CDR3 length: 14 amino acids. Trimming stripped 6 bases from V and 13 bases from J, with 24 bases between. Germline lookup yields CDR1 MDHEN and CDR2 SYDVKM. The CDR3 reads CASRSGGPGISGYF. CDR3 DNA sequence: TGTGCCAGCAGGTCGGGCGGGCCGGGGATATCCGGGTACTTC.

The rearrangement joins TRBV28 to TRBJ2-3, with 9 bases that match TRBD1. Germline V gene lookup returns CDR1 MDHEN and CDR2 SYDVKM. The CDR3 length is 16 residues. V was clipped by 5 bases and J by 4 bases; unmatched bases: 10. Written as DNA, the CDR3 is TGTGCCAGCAGTCAAACCGGGACAGGGTTAGCAGATACGCAGTATTTT. Residues: CASSQTGTGLADTQYF.

The gene calls are TRBV30 and TRBJ1-2, with a weak D call TRBD1 (5 bases). Germline loops: CDR1 GTSNPN, CDR2 SVGIG (reference sequence). The CDR3 totals 15 residues. V gave up 0 bases and J gave up 4 bases, with 15 bases separating them. CDR3 loop: CAWSVGEGSSYGYTF. The CDR3 DNA follows: TGTGCCTGGAGTGTAGGGGAGGGTTCCAGCTATGGCTACACCTTC.

V and J are TRBV5-4 and TRBJ1-1, with D possibly being TRBD1 (6 bases). The CDR3 length is 16 residues. V gave up 5 bases and J gave up 0 bases, with 17 bases separating them. Germline V lookup: CDR1 SGHNT, CDR2 YYREEE (reference sequence). The CDR3 nucleotides read TGTGCCAGCAGACCTACAGGGAACCAAATGAACACTGAAGCTTTCTTT. Protein: CASRPTGNQMNTEAFF.

The gene calls are TRBV24-1 and TRBJ2-3, with D possibly being TRBD1 (6 bases). Germline V CDR1 and CDR2: KGHDR, SFDVKD. V was pared by 3 bases and J by 2 bases, with 8 bases between. The CDR3 loop spans 14 amino acids. The CDR3 is CATSDRQVTDTQYF. The CDR3 DNA is TGTGCCACCAGTGATCGACAGGTCACAGATACGCAGTATTTT.

The genes are TRBV18 and TRBJ2-1; TRBD1 agrees at 10 bases. Looked up from germline, CDR1 is KGHSH and CDR2 is LQKENI. Unmatched junction bases numbered 10, after V lost 2 bases and J lost 15 bases. There are 14 residues in the CDR3. This CDR3 reads CASSPDRGQGFRFF. CDR3 DNA sequence: TGTGCCAGCTCACCAGACAGGGGGCAGGGATTTCGGTTCTTC.

V gene TRBV28 combines with J gene TRBJ1-5, with D perhaps TRBD1 (6 bases). Germline loops: CDR1 MDHEN, CDR2 SYDVKM. Trimming took 6 bases from V and 2 from J, leaving 17 bases between them. The CDR3 contains 16 residues. The CDR3 DNA reads TGTGCCAGCAGCTTTTCGACCAGGGGTGGCAATCAGCCCCAGCATTTT. Its translation is CASSFSTRGGNQPQHF. The whole variable domain, remainder taken from reference TRBV28 and TRBJ1-5, is DVKVTQSSRYLVKRTGEKVFLECVQDMDHENMFWYRQDPGLGLRLIYFSYDVKMKEKGDIPEGYSVSREKKERFSLILESASTNQTSMYLCASSFSTRGGNQPQHFGDGTRLSIL.

The rearrangement joins TRBV5-1 to TRBJ2-7; perhaps D is TRBD1 or TRBD2 (5 bases each). The CDR3 totals 14 residues. The V end was cut by 4 bases, the J end by 2 bases, with 13 bases between. Germline CDR1 and CDR2: SGHRS and YFSETQ. CDR3 protein: CASSLGDPAYEQYF. The DNA of the CDR3 is TGCGCCAGCAGCCTCGGGGACCCGGCCTACGAGCAGTACTTC.

This clonotype occurred once. The rearrangement joins TRBV19 to TRBJ1-5; D remains unclear. The CDR3 spans 10 residues. V lost 3 bases, J lost 16 bases, and 10 bases lay in between. The germline V gene encodes CDR1 LNHDA and CDR2 SQIVND (reference sequence). CDR3 region: CASSILEVHF. CDR3 DNA: TGTGCCAGTAGTATTCTGGAAGTCCATTTT.

This clonotype was detected only a few times. J is TRBJ1-2 and V is TRBV5-1; D gene unclear. Deletions cut 4 bases from V and 4 bases from J, with 8 bases between. Germline V lookup: CDR1 SGHRS, CDR2 YFSETQ. The CDR3 has 12 amino acids. As DNA, the CDR3 is TGCGCCAGCAGCGCCGGAACCTATGGCTACACCTTC. It yields the protein CASSAGTYGYTF.